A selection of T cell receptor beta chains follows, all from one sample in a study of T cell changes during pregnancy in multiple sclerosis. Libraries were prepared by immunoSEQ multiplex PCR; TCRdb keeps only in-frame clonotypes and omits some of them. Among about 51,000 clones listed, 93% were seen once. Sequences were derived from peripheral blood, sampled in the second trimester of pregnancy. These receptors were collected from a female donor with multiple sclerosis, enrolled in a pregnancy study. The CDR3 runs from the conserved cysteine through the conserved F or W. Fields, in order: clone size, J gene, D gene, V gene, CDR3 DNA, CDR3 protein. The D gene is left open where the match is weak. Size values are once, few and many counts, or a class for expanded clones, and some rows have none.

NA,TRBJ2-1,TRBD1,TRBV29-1,TGCAGCGTCGTGGGGGGACAGGGTCTTAACTCCTACAATGAGCAGTTCTTC,CSVVGGQGLNSYNEQFF
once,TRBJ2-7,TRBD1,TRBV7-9,TGTGCCAGCAGCTCTACAACCGGGACAGACTCCTACGAGCAGTACTTC,CASSSTTGTDSYEQYF
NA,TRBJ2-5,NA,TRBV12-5,TGTGCTAGTGGTTTTGGGGGAGGCCAAGAGACCCAGTACTTC,CASGFGGGQETQYF
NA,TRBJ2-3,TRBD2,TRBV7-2,TGTGCCAGCAGCTTAGTCGGGGGGTTGGATACGCAGTATTTT,CASSLVGGLDTQYF
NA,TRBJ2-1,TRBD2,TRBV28,TGTGCCAGCAACACCGGACTAGCGGGGGCCAATGAGCAGTTCTTC,CASNTGLAGANEQFF
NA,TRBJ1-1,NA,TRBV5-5,TGTGCCAGCAGCGCACAGGAGAACACTGAAGCTTTCTTT,CASSAQENTEAFF
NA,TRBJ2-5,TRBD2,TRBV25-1,TGTGCCAGCAGTCCGCAGGGATTAGCGGGAGTTGAGACCCAGTACTTC,CASSPQGLAGVETQYF
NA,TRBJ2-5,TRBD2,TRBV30,TGTGCCTGGGATACCACTAGCGGGCCCCTCCAAGAGACCCAGTACTTC,CAWDTTSGPLQETQYF
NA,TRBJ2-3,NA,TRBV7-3,TGTGCCAGCAGCTTAAGTGGTCCCTCAGCGGCCACAGATACGCAGTATTTT,CASSLSGPSAATDTQYF
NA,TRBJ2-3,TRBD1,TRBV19,TGTGCCAGTAGTGCGGGGACAGGGGACACAGATACGCAGTATTTT,CASSAGTGDTDTQYF
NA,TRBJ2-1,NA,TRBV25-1,TGTGCCAGCAGCTCCGGGGGAAACTACAATGAGCAGTTCTTC,CASSSGGNYNEQFF
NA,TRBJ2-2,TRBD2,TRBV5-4,TGTGCCAGCAGCCCCGGACTAGCAACCGGGGAGCTGTTTTTT,CASSPGLATGELFF
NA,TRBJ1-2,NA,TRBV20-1,TGCAGTGCGAGAGGGGGGGAGGGCTACACCTTC,CSARGGEGYTF
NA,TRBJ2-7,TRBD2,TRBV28,TGTGCCAGCAGTTTATTTCTGGGAACTAGCGGGAGTAAATCCTACGAGCAGTACTTC,CASSLFLGTSGSKSYEQYF
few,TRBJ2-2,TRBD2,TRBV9,TGTGCCAGCAGCGGCGGACGGCTACTAGCGGGACGGGACACCGGGGAGCTGTTTTTT,CASSGGRLLAGRDTGELFF
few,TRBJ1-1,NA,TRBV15,TGTGCCACCAGCAGGGGCCGGACTGAAGCTTTCTTT,CATSRGRTEAFF
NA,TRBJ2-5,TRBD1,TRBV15,TGTGCCACCAGCAAAAACAGGGGCCCGAGCCAAGAGACCCAGTACTTC,CATSKNRGPSQETQYF
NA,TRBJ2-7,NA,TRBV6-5,TGTGCCAGCAGTTACGACTTCAACTACGAGCAGTACTTC,CASSYDFNYEQYF
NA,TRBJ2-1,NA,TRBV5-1,TGCGCCAGCAGCCTGGCGAGGCCCACTATAGGTGAGCAGTTCTTC,CASSLARPTIGEQFF
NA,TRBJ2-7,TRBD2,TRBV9,TGTGCCAGCAGCGTTTTAGCGGGAGACTCCGAGCAGTACTTC,CASSVLAGDSEQYF
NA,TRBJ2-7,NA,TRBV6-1,TGTGCCAGCAGTGAAGCATCAGGGGTGCGGGAGCAGTACTTC,CASSEASGVREQYF
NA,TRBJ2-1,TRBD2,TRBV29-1,TGCAGCGTTGATAGCGGGGAAGGGCAGTTCTTC,CSVDSGEGQFF
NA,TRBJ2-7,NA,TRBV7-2,TGTGCCAGCAGCTTAGCGGTACTAGGGCTAGTAGACTCCTACGAGCAGTACTTC,CASSLAVLGLVDSYEQYF
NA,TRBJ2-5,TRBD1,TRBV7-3,TGTGCCAGCAGCTTGGACAGGGGAGAGACCCAGTACTTC,CASSLDRGETQYF
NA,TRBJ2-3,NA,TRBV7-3,TGTGCCAGCAGCTTAAGGACCGGCCAGGAGGCAGATACGCAGTATTTT,CASSLRTGQEADTQYF
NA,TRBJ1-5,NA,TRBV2,TGTGCCAGCAGTGAAGTAGGGGATCAGCCCCAGCATTTT,CASSEVGDQPQHF
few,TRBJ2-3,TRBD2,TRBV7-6,TGTGCCAGCAGCTCCCTAGCGGGAGGGACTAGCACAGATACGCAGTATTTT,CASSSLAGGTSTDTQYF
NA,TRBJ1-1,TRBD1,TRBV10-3,TGTGCCATCTTGGGACAGCCGAACACTGAAGCTTTCTTT,CAILGQPNTEAFF
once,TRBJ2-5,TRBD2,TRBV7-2,TGTGCCAGCAGCCTAGCGGGGGCGAAAGAGACCCAGTACTTC,CASSLAGAKETQYF